One and the same sample provided the 14 T cell receptor beta chains below, sequenced in a study of T cell repertoires in cytomegalovirus infection (dated by TCRdb to the late 2010s). The instrument was an Illumina HiSeq 1500. TCRdb reran the public reads through fastp at Q25 and MiXCR, keeping productive beta chains. Under each unique CDR3 protein, matching rows form one entry showing the most common genes and DNA. The sample table shows roughly 280,000 distinct CDR3 sequences, and approximately 13% are seen once. The leading ten clones occupy around 8.8% of the sample. Sequencing was done on a sample of PBMCs. These receptors came from a human donor in good health (CMV status not recorded). Some clones in this sample may be carry-over from other donors' samples.

This clonotype was counted at least ten times. The V and J genes are TRBV6-6 and TRBJ2-7; the match to TRBD2 covers 8 bases. Germline V lookup: CDR1 MNHNY, CDR2 SVGAGI (reference sequence). Unmatched junction bases numbered 1, after V lost 2 bases and J lost 7 bases. The CDR3 is 12 amino acids. The CDR3 DNA follows: TGTGCCAGCAGTTACCCGGGGGGGGAGCAGTACTTC. Translation: CASSYPGGEQYF.

Details on this clonotype: A much bigger clone sits one base away, suggesting this may be a read error. The chain uses TRBV4-1 and TRBJ2-7, with TRBD2 identical over 7 bases. Looked up from germline, CDR1 is MGHRA and CDR2 is YSYEKL. The CDR3 extends over 17 amino acids. J lost 2 bases, V lost 0 bases, and 10 bases had no gene match. CDR3 in amino acids: CASSQDHRGLTAYEQYF. In DNA, the CDR3 is TGCGCCAGCAGCCAAGATCATCGGGGACTAACAGCCTACGAGCAGTACTTC.

This clonotype has ten or more counts. This sequence joins TRBV2 and TRBJ1-4; no clear D. This CDR3 contains 14 residues. V was pared by 1 base and J by 5 bases, with 8 bases between. CDR1 SNHLY and CDR2 FYNNEI come from the germline V gene. The CDR3 DNA is TGTGCCAGCAGTGAAGTTGGCAGGAATGAAAAACTGTTTTTT. Translating gives CASSEVGRNEKLFF.

The table lists this clonotype with a few counts. This sequence joins TRBV6-2 or TRBV6-3 and TRBJ2-1; D is possibly TRBD1 (5 bases). Germline CDR1 is MNHEY and CDR2 is SVGEGT. The CDR3 sequence is 13 residues long. The ends were cut back, 6 bases at V and 8 bases at J, with 14 bases in the middle. The CDR3 DNA reads as TGTGCCAGCAGCTTAATGGGGCAGGATGAGCAGTTCTTC. As protein: CASSLMGQDEQFF.

The table lists this clonotype with many counts. The chain couples TRBV12-5 to TRBJ1-1, with 7 positions matching TRBD1. The germline gives CDR1 LGHNT, CDR2 FRNRAP. The CDR3 contains 18 residues. Unmatched junction bases numbered 17, after V lost 6 bases and J lost 1 base. In DNA, the CDR3 is TGTGCTAGTGGCATCACAAGTCCCGGGACAGTACCGAACACTGAAGCTTTCTTT. As protein: CASGITSPGTVPNTEAFF. The full variable domain, with the rest looked up from reference TRBV12-5 and TRBJ1-1, is DARVTQTPRHKVTEMGQEVTMRCQPILGHNTVFWYRQTMMQGLELLAYFRNRAPLDDSGMPKDRFSAEMPDATLATLKIQPSEPRDSAVYFCASGITSPGTVPNTEAFFGQGTRLTVV.

This chain connects TRBV5-4 to TRBJ1-2, with 7 nucleotides matching TRBD1. CDR3 size: 15 residues. Germline V gene lookup returns CDR1 SGHNT and CDR2 YYREEE (reference sequence). V lost 6 bases to trimming and J lost 2 bases; unmatched junction nucleotides: 10. In nucleotides, the CDR3 is TGTGCCAGCATCCCGGGTGGGACAGAGAACTATGGCTACACCTTC. This translates into CASIPGGTENYGYTF.

Many counts were recorded for this clonotype. This sequence joins TRBV7-2 and TRBJ2-7, with D perhaps given as TRBD1 or TRBD2 (5 bases each). Germline lookup yields CDR1 SGHTA and CDR2 FQGNSA. CDR3 length equals 13 residues. Trimming stripped 4 bases from V and 2 bases from J, with 9 bases between. CDR3 sequence reads: CASSWDAAYEQYF. The CDR3, as DNA: TGTGCCAGCAGCTGGGACGCCGCCTACGAGCAGTACTTC.

This clonotype was observed a few times. The chain joins TRBV29-1 to TRBJ2-4; TRBD2 matches at 8 bases. Germline V lookup: CDR1 SQVTM, CDR2 ANQGSEA. V shed 8 bases, J shed 6 bases, and the junction held 9 bases outside the gene matches. This CDR3 has 13 residues. CDR3 DNA: TGCAGCTTTATTAGCGGGGTTGGAAACATTCAGTACTTC. Encoded protein: CSFISGVGNIQYF.

There are many counts of this clonotype. The chain's CDR3 is CASSLDGHLAQETQYF. The CDR3 region has the DNA TGTGCCAGCAGCTTAGACGGGCACCTGGCACAAGAGACCCAGTACTTC. The chain recombines TRBV7-9 with TRBJ2-5; D unresolved. CDR1 is SEHNR and CDR2 is FQNEAQ in the germline V gene (reference sequence). The CDR3 extends over 16 amino acids. V was clipped by 1 base and J by 2 bases, with 14 bases between them.

This clonotype was observed at least ten times. The chain combines TRBV4-1 with TRBJ2-3; TRBD2 might be the D (5 bases). V lost 9 bases and J lost 0, with 16 bases in between. CDR3 size: 15 residues. CDR1 is MGHRA and CDR2 is YSYEKL in the germline V gene. CDR3 region: CASRERRSSTDTQYF. DNA for the CDR3: TGCGCCAGTAGGGAGAGGAGATCTAGCACAGATACGCAGTATTTT.

This clonotype was seen many times. The rearrangement joins TRBV28 to TRBJ1-2, with D unclear. The CDR3 is 11 amino acids. The V gene's germline CDR1 is MDHEN and CDR2 SYDVKM. V gave up 7 bases and J gave up 8 bases, with 11 bases separating them. CDR3 amino acids: CASTFGVGYTF. The CDR3 DNA reads TGTGCCAGCACTTTCGGTGTGGGCTACACCTTC.

This clonotype was seen a few times. J is TRBJ2-2 and V is TRBV5-1; 11 bases line up with TRBD1. Germline V lookup: CDR1 SGHRS, CDR2 YFSETQ. The J segment lost 6 bases and the V segment lost 4 bases, leaving 8 bases of the junction unmatched. This CDR3 is 16 amino acids long. CDR3 amino acids: CASSLDRGPRAGELFF. The DNA for the CDR3 is TGCGCCAGCAGCCTGGACAGGGGGCCGAGGGCCGGGGAGCTGTTTTTT.

This clonotype was counted many times. The genes are TRBV11-1 and TRBJ1-1, with 9 nucleotides matching TRBD1. The CDR3 runs 15 residues. V shed 4 bases, J shed 4 bases, and the junction held 7 bases outside the gene matches. CDR1 and CDR2 from the germline V gene are SGHAT and FQDESV (reference sequence). The CDR3: CASSSTGGPVTEAFF. CDR3 bases: TGTGCCAGCAGCTCCACAGGGGGCCCGGTCACTGAAGCTTTCTTT.

This clonotype was seen at least ten times. This chain links TRBV6-1 with TRBJ1-2; D remains unclear. The CDR3 sequence is 12 residues long. Germline CDR1 and CDR2: MNHNS and SASEGT. Trimming removed 8 bases at V and 4 bases at J, with 11 bases between. The CDR3 nucleotides read TGTGCCAGCTCTCCGGAGGGCTATGGCTACACCTTC. This sequence encodes CASSPEGYGYTF.